The T cell receptor (beta chain) under discussion was sequenced for a study of T cell responses to AZD1222 COVID-19 vaccine. Turning to the study itself: Both about-4-week and about-12-week second-dose recipients were combined. Study-level findings and limits: Unmutated regions of variants are reportedly targeted by nearly half of spike-specific TCRs.

The germline CDR1 and CDR2 sequences are SGHTA and FQGNSA. The CDR3 runs 14 residues. Trimming removed 5 bases from V and 2 bases from J; junction bases left unmatched: 6. Libraries were prepared by immunoSEQ multiplex PCR; TCRdb keeps only in-frame clonotypes and omits some of them. Here the sample spans about 140,000 clones, roughly nine tenths being singletons. For this clone: No antigen is known for it.

The TCR originated in an adult in good health. Specimen: peripheral blood, collected on day 0 of AZD1222 vaccination. V and J are TRBV7-2 and TRBJ2-7; TRBD2 agrees at 7 bases. The CDR3 bases are TGTGCCAGCAGCCGCACTAGCGCCGCCTACGAGCAGTACTTC. The encoded protein is CASSRTSAAYEQYF.